A single sample is the source of the 19 T cell receptor beta chains below, sequenced in a study of T cells after yellow fever vaccination. TCRdb itself ran the 5' RACE reads through MiXCR, one entry per CDR3 protein. The data contain about 340,000 distinct CDR3 sequences, 4% of them singletons. Sequences were derived from PBMCs, sampled 5 days after the yellow fever booster vaccination. These receptors all stem from a man between 18 and 29 years old who received the YFV17D yellow fever vaccine.

This chain connects TRBV29-1 to TRBJ2-7; TRBD1 or TRBD2 may be the D gene (5 bases each). Trimming cost V 0 bases and J 2 bases, with 17 bases left between them. The length of the CDR3 is 16 residues. Germline CDR1 and CDR2: SQVTM and ANQGSEA. The CDR3 is CSVEDCRDPRPYEQYV. In DNA form, the CDR3 reads TGCAGCGTTGAAGATTGCCGGGACCCAAGACCCTACGAGCAGTACGTC.

DNA of the CDR3: TGCAGTGCTAAGCCGGGGACTAGCACAGATACGCAGTATTTT. It encodes CSAKPGTSTDTQYF. The chain carries TRBV20-1 and TRBJ2-3; possibly TRBD2 for D (6 bases). The V end lost 4 bases, the J end lost 0 bases, and 11 bases lay between the germline ends. Germline V gene sequence: CDR1 DFQATT, CDR2 SNEGSKA (reference sequence). There are 14 residues in the CDR3.

There are a few counts of this clonotype. The V gene is TRBV6-5, the J gene TRBJ1-1, with D hard to call. CDR3 size: 14 residues. CDR1 is MNHEY and CDR2 is SVGAGI in the germline V gene. V was shortened by 0 bases and J by 1 base, with 6 bases between the two germline ends. CDR3 in DNA: TGTGCCAGCAGTTACTCCAGGACGAACACTGAAGCTTTCTTT. It translates to CASSYSRTNTEAFF.

This clonotype was seen only a few times. This chain links TRBV24-1 with TRBJ2-7, with D possibly being TRBD1 or TRBD2 (7 bases each). This CDR3 is 18 amino acids long. V lost 5 bases, J lost 0 bases, and 22 bases lay in between. In germline, CDR1 is KGHDR, CDR2 SFDVKD. The CDR3 is CATSALPGGQKSSYEQYF. The CDR3 DNA sequence: TGTGCCACCAGTGCCCTCCCGGGGGGACAGAAGAGCTCCTACGAGCAGTACTTC.

This clonotype has a handful of counts. The chain joins TRBV7-2 to TRBJ1-6; 7 bases agree with TRBD1. Losses at the gene ends were 4 bases for V and 1 base for J; bases not matched to a gene: 1. Germline V gives CDR1 SGHTA, CDR2 FQGNSA. The CDR3 loop spans 15 amino acids. Here the CDR3 reads CASSSQGSYNSPLHF. CDR3 nucleotides: TGTGCCAGCAGCTCACAGGGGTCCTATAATTCACCCCTCCACTTT.

This chain connects TRBV28 to TRBJ1-5; D gene uncertain. The CDR3 length is 12 residues. CDR1 MDHEN and CDR2 SYDVKM come from the germline V gene. With 6 bases removed from V and 3 bases from J, the gap between germline ends came to 6 bases. CDR3 sequence (DNA): TGTGCCAGCAGAGTTTTCAATCAGCCCCAGCATTTT. Its protein is CASRVFNQPQHF.

This clonotype was seen at least ten times. The chain recombines TRBV25-1 with TRBJ2-5; D is unclear. V lost 3 bases, J lost 2 bases, and 7 bases lay in between. The CDR3 spans 13 residues. CDR1 is MGHDK and CDR2 is SYGVNS in the germline V gene. The CDR3 DNA reads TGTGCCAGCAGTGATCCCAGGCAAGAGACCCAGTACTTC. This sequence encodes CASSDPRQETQYF.

This clonotype was detected only a few times. The rearrangement links TRBV20-1 to TRBJ2-7; D gene ambiguous. The V end was cut by 5 bases, the J end by 6 bases, with 14 bases between. Germline V CDR1 and CDR2: DFQATT, SNEGSKA (reference sequence). CDR3 length equals 12 residues. The CDR3 region is CSAPRRSGEQYF. CDR3 sequence (DNA): TGCAGTGCTCCTCGTCGGTCCGGCGAGCAGTACTTC.

This clonotype was counted between two and nine times. This chain connects TRBV9 to TRBJ1-5, with 7 bases aligning to TRBD1. Trimming at V came to 7 bases and at J to 1 base, leaving 5 bases not matched to a gene. Germline assignment: CDR1 SGDLS and CDR2 YYNGEE. The CDR3 totals 14 residues. The CDR3, as DNA: TGTGCCAGCGGGCAGGGGGACAGCAATCAGCCCCAGCATTTT. The encoded protein is CASGQGDSNQPQHF.

A few counts support this clonotype. The chain combines TRBV11-2 with TRBJ1-2; D is unresolved. This CDR3 spans 15 amino acids. Germline V gene data show CDR1 as SGHAT and CDR2 as FQNNGV. The germline V and J ends were trimmed by 1 base and 0 bases, with 9 bases remaining between them. CDR3 nucleotides: TGTGCCAGCAGCTTAGGGGGTTTGTCTAACTATGGCTACACCTTC. It is translated as CASSLGGLSNYGYTF.

In this sample, this clonotype turned up a few times. The V call is TRBV7-3, the J call TRBJ1-1; possibly TRBD1 for D (5 bases). The V gene lost 1 base and the J gene lost 4 bases, with 10 bases spanning the gap. CDR1 SGHTA and CDR2 FQGTGA come from the germline V gene. There are 14 residues in the CDR3. CDR3 DNA sequence: TGTGCCAGCAGCTTAATGGGGGGGACCACTGAAGCTTTCTTT. This encodes CASSLMGGTTEAFF.

This chain joins TRBV11-2 and TRBJ1-2; no firm D call. The germline V gene has CDR1 SGHAT and CDR2 FQNNGV. This CDR3 is built from 13 residues. The ends were cut back, 0 bases at V and 4 bases at J, with 6 bases in the middle. CDR3 sequence (DNA): TGTGCCAGCAGCTTAGACGAGGTCTATGGCTACACCTTC. As protein: CASSLDEVYGYTF.

This clonotype was seen only a few times. The rearrangement links TRBV5-5 to TRBJ1-1; TRBD1 is a possible D gene (5 bases). This CDR3 contains 13 residues. Trimming stripped 3 bases from V and 2 bases from J, with 8 bases between. Looked up from germline, CDR1 is SGHKS and CDR2 is YYEKEE (reference sequence). In nucleotides, the CDR3 is TGTGCCAGCAGCTGGGACTTCAACACTGAAGCTTTCTTT. Its protein product is CASSWDFNTEAFF.

This clonotype was observed many times. The V call is TRBV20-1, the J call TRBJ2-1; D may be TRBD2 (6 bases). Deletions cut 6 bases from V and 1 base from J, with 19 bases between. This CDR3 is 16 amino acids long. Germline CDR1 and CDR2: DFQATT and SNEGSKA (reference sequence). CDR3 coding DNA: TGCAGTGCCCCCATCAACGGGGGTAATTCCTACAATGAGCAGTTCTTC. Protein product: CSAPINGGNSYNEQFF.

This clonotype was observed a few times. V usage is TRBV7-9 and J usage is TRBJ1-1, with D possibly being TRBD1 (6 bases). Trimming shortened V by 1 base and J by 2 bases, and 17 bases separated the two germline ends. Germline CDR1 and CDR2: SEHNR and FQNEAQ (reference sequence). CDR3 length: 17 amino acids. In DNA form, the CDR3 reads TGTGCCAGCAGCTTAGTGAAGGGGTACAGGGATAACACTGAAGCTTTCTTT. Protein: CASSLVKGYRDNTEAFF.

This clonotype occurred many times. The chain employs TRBV14 and TRBJ2-5, with D unclear. Germline V gene lookup returns CDR1 SGHDN and CDR2 FVKESK. The CDR3 runs to 14 residues. Trimming stripped 2 bases from V and 1 base from J, with 8 bases between. The CDR3 nucleotides are TGTGCCAGCAGCCAATTCCAGACCCAAGAGACCCAGTACTTC. It codes for CASSQFQTQETQYF. Using reference TRBV14 and TRBJ2-5 for the parts outside the CDR3, the full variable domain is EAGVTQFPSHSVIEKGQTVTLRCDPISGHDNLYWYRRVMGKEIKFLLHFVKESKQDESGMPNNRFLAERTGGTYSTLKVQPAELEDSGVYFCASSQFQTQETQYFGPGTRLLVL.

In its sample, this clonotype was seen a few times. The gene calls are TRBV7-9 and TRBJ2-7; a possible D gene is TRBD1 (6 bases). Between the trimmed V and J ends, which lost 5 bases and 0 bases, there was a span of 20 bases. CDR1 is SEHNR and CDR2 is FQNEAQ in the germline V gene (reference sequence). CDR3 length equals 17 residues. The DNA of the CDR3 is TGTGCCAGCAGCGACTCCCGAGGCAGGGGCTACTCCTACGAGCAGTACGTC. This encodes CASSDSRGRGYSYEQYV.

There are a few counts of this clonotype. V is TRBV6-1 and J is TRBJ1-6; D gene unclear. CDR3 length: 17 amino acids. Germline V CDR1 and CDR2: MNHNS, SASEGT. With 5 bases removed from V and 10 bases from J, the gap between germline ends came to 24 bases. In DNA form, the CDR3 reads TGTGCCAGCAGTTTGACCGACGGGCCCTACCCCGCCTCACCCCTCCACTTT. Translating it yields CASSLTDGPYPASPLHF.

This clonotype has at least ten counts. The chain is built from TRBV25-1 and TRBJ2-5; 9 nucleotides line up with TRBD1. Per germline, CDR1 MGHDK and CDR2 SYGVNS. J lost 5 bases, V lost 6 bases, and 10 bases had no gene match. CDR3 size: 15 residues. CDR3 sequence (DNA): TGTGCCAGCAGGGGACAGGGAATACCGCAGGAGACCCAGTACTTC. Protein product: CASRGQGIPQETQYF.